Listed below are T cell receptor beta chains from one sample, sequenced in a study of cytomegalovirus exposure and HLA in healthy donors. This table comes from immunoSEQ multiplex PCR, and its TCRdb copy is limited to in-frame clones, with some not included. The sample carries 170,000 or so clones, over 75% recorded once. Material for sequencing was PBMCs. The receptor source for this set is a woman aged 45-65 years in good health and CMV-seropositive. CDR3s include the opening cysteine and the closing phenylalanine or tryptophan. D genes are given only for firm matches. Expanded clones are given a class, and other clones once, few, many or no size at all.

J gene,clone size,D gene,V gene,CDR3 protein,CDR3 DNA
TRBJ1-4,.,.,TRBV6-5,CASSYSGARSEKLFF,TGTGCCAGCAGTTACTCAGGGGCTCGGAGTGAAAAACTGTTTTTT
TRBJ2-1,.,TRBD1,TRBV7-8,CASSFRTGHEQFF,TGTGCCAGCAGCTTCCGGACAGGGCATGAGCAGTTCTTC
TRBJ2-3,.,.,TRBV9,CASSVGLSSTDTQYF,TGTGCCAGCAGCGTAGGGCTCAGTAGCACAGATACGCAGTATTTT
TRBJ2-7,.,.,TRBV5-5,CASSLAEDKVGQYF,TGTGCCAGCAGCTTGGCTGAGGATAAGGTAGGGCAGTACTTC
TRBJ2-7,.,TRBD2,TRBV5-4,CASSLGGAGSFREQYF,TGTGCCAGCAGCTTAGGCGGAGCGGGATCATTTCGCGAGCAGTACTTC
TRBJ1-3,few,.,TRBV6-1,CASSERGNKGNTIYF,TGTGCCAGCAGTGAGCGGGGTAATAAAGGAAACACCATATATTTT
TRBJ1-4,.,.,TRBV5-1,CASSLGLRLTNEKLFF,TGCGCCAGCAGCTTGGGTCTTCGACTTACTAATGAAAAACTGTTTTTT
TRBJ1-1,.,TRBD1,TRBV4-3,CASSQVWTGGTEAFF,TGCGCCAGCAGCCAAGTTTGGACAGGGGGCACTGAAGCTTTCTTT
TRBJ1-5,.,.,TRBV18,CASSPPTEGQPQHF,TGTGCCAGCTCACCACCCACGGAGGGTCAGCCCCAGCATTTT
TRBJ2-7,once,TRBD2,TRBV7-9,CASSPQRETRNEQYF,TGTGCCAGCAGCCCCCAGCGGGAGACAAGGAACGAGCAGTACTTC
TRBJ1-1,.,.,TRBV27,CASSLYFGGVGGAFF,TGTGCCAGCAGTTTATATTTCGGAGGGGTGGGTGGAGCTTTCTTT
TRBJ1-2,.,TRBD1,TRBV6-1,CVSSLKTGTYGYTF,TGTGTCAGCAGTCTAAAGACAGGGACCTATGGCTACACCTTC
TRBJ2-4,.,.,TRBV6-1,CASSPDGRENIQYF,TGTGCCAGCAGTCCGGACGGGAGAGAAAACATTCAGTACTTC
TRBJ2-7,.,.,TRBV4-3,CASSQETGYHEQYF,TGCGCCAGCAGCCAAGAAACAGGGTACCACGAGCAGTACTTC
TRBJ2-7,.,TRBD1,TRBV5-1,CASRGQYYEQYF,TGCGCCAGCAGGGGACAGTATTACGAGCAGTACTTC
TRBJ2-3,.,TRBD2,TRBV2,CASSEVERGNTDTQYF,TGTGCCAGCAGTGAAGTTGAGCGGGGAAACACAGATACGCAGTATTTT
TRBJ1-2,.,.,TRBV15,CATSRDLGAVGYTF,TGTGCCACCAGCAGAGATTTGGGGGCAGTTGGCTACACCTTC
TRBJ2-7,.,TRBD2,TRBV7-8,CASIEHRPRAGGVSYEQYF,TGTGCCAGCATCGAACATAGGCCCCGAGCGGGAGGTGTCAGCTACGAGCAGTACTTC
TRBJ2-7,.,TRBD1,TRBV7-9,CASSKRDRETPSYEQYF,TGTGCCAGCAGCAAAAGGGACAGGGAAACTCCATCCTACGAGCAGTACTTC
TRBJ2-3,.,TRBD1,TRBV9,CASSVGGDRGRDTQYF,TGTGCCAGCAGCGTAGGGGGGGACAGGGGGCGAGATACGCAGTATTTT
TRBJ1-3,.,.,TRBV7-2,CASSLVVGGSGNTIYF,TGTGCCAGCAGCTTAGTGGTCGGGGGTTCTGGAAACACCATATATTTT
TRBJ1-6,.,.,TRBV18,CASSPDRPIGSPLHF,TGTGCCAGCTCACCAGACAGGCCTATCGGTTCACCCCTCCACTTT
TRBJ1-2,.,TRBD1,TRBV14,CASSQNRGDGYTF,TGTGCCAGCAGCCAGAACAGGGGGGACGGCTACACCTTC
TRBJ1-2,.,.,TRBV7-9,CSSSPSSIGYTF,TGTTCCAGCAGCCCATCATCCATTGGCTACACCTTC
TRBJ1-1,.,TRBD1,TRBV5-1,CASSLGQGKLNTEAFF,TGCGCCAGCAGCTTGGGACAGGGAAAACTGAACACTGAAGCTTTCTTT
TRBJ2-3,.,TRBD1,TRBV2,CASRRGQGAGTQYF,TGTGCCAGCAGGCGGGGACAGGGGGCTGGTACGCAGTATTTT
TRBJ2-7,.,.,TRBV7-2,CASSFGGRSSYEQYF,TGTGCCAGCAGCTTCGGAGGACGTAGCTCCTACGAGCAGTACTTC
TRBJ1-2,.,TRBD1,TRBV4-3,CASSQRHGQGRGYTF,TGCGCCAGCAGCCAAAGGCACGGACAGGGACGCGGCTACACCTTC
TRBJ2-2,.,.,TRBV28,CASLGAANTGELFF,TGTGCCAGCCTTGGGGCTGCGAACACCGGGGAGCTGTTTTTT
TRBJ1-2,few,TRBD1,TRBV4-3,CASSQGTGTGTNYGYTF,TGCGCCAGCAGCCAAGGGACCGGGACAGGGACTAACTATGGCTACACCTTC
TRBJ2-3,.,.,TRBV7-9,CASSLFTDTQYF,TGTGCCAGCAGCCTTTTCACAGATACGCAGTATTTT
TRBJ2-7,.,.,TRBV9,CASSVSTGNEQYF,TGTGCCAGCAGCGTATCCACAGGGAACGAGCAGTACTTC
TRBJ2-1,.,TRBD2,TRBV7-2,CASSLEGTIQFF,TGTGCCAGCAGCTTAGAAGGGACTATTCAGTTCTTC
TRBJ1-6,.,TRBD1,TRBV7-8,CASSPRTGSDSPLHF,TGTGCCAGCAGCCCTCGGACAGGGTCGGATTCACCCCTCCACTTT
TRBJ2-7,.,.,TRBV11-2,CASSPHGRKSSYEQYF,TGTGCCAGCAGCCCCCATGGGAGGAAGAGCTCCTACGAGCAGTACTTC
TRBJ1-4,.,.,TRBV30,CAWSVRLNEKLFF,TGTGCCTGGAGTGTCAGGCTTAATGAAAAACTGTTTTTT
TRBJ2-7,.,.,TRBV7-2,CASSRLRVSSYEQYF,TGTGCCAGCAGCCGTTTACGCGTATCCTCCTACGAGCAGTACTTC
TRBJ1-1,.,TRBD1,TRBV7-2,CASSISGDRVAFF,TGTGCCAGCAGCATAAGTGGGGACAGGGTGGCTTTCTTT
TRBJ2-7,.,TRBD1,TRBV5-6,CASSLDRGLIDLEYF,TGTGCCAGCAGCTTGGACAGGGGGCTGATAGATCTGGAGTACTTC
TRBJ2-5,.,TRBD2,TRBV5-1,CASSLAQASGETQYF,TGCGCCAGCAGCTTGGCCCAGGCTAGCGGCGAGACCCAGTACTTC
TRBJ2-1,.,TRBD1,TRBV4-2,CASRSTGPYNEQFF,TGTGCCAGCAGGTCGACAGGGCCCTACAATGAGCAGTTCTTC
TRBJ2-1,.,.,TRBV28,CASSSHYVDYNEQFF,TGTGCCAGCAGTTCTCACTACGTCGACTATAATGAGCAGTTCTTC
TRBJ1-6,few,.,TRBV15,CATSRGVLDRHNSPLHF,TGTGCCACCAGCAGAGGGGTGCTAGACAGACATAATTCACCCCTCCACTTT
TRBJ1-4,.,TRBD1,TRBV27,CASRRTGKGEKLFF,TGTGCCAGCAGACGGACAGGGAAGGGTGAAAAACTGTTTTTT
TRBJ1-6,.,.,TRBV9,CASSDQAGSPLHF,TGTGCCAGCAGCGACCAGGCGGGATCACCCCTCCACTTT
TRBJ1-1,.,.,TRBV7-2,CASSSAGRWEAFF,TGTGCCAGCAGCTCGGCGGGCCGCTGGGAAGCTTTCTTT
TRBJ1-3,.,.,TRBV7-2,CASSLGLWSSGNTIYF,TGTGCCAGCAGCTTAGGGTTGTGGAGCTCTGGAAACACCATATATTTT
TRBJ1-1,.,.,TRBV6-5,CASSYIANTEAFF,TGTGCCAGCAGTTACATAGCGAACACTGAAGCTTTCTTT
TRBJ1-5,.,.,TRBV27,CASSASQGREQPQHF,TGTGCCAGCAGTGCCTCACAGGGCCGTGAGCAGCCCCAGCATTTT
TRBJ2-1,.,TRBD2,TRBV5-1,CASSIQPVAGNEQFF,TGCGCCAGCAGCATACAACCAGTAGCGGGAAATGAGCAGTTCTTC
TRBJ2-1,.,TRBD2,TRBV4-2,CASSRNGGYNEQFF,TGTGCCAGCAGCCGGAACGGGGGGTACAATGAGCAGTTCTTC
TRBJ2-4,.,TRBD2,TRBV28,CASSMRGAQNIQYF,TGTGCCAGCAGTATGCGGGGGGCCCAAAACATTCAGTACTTC
TRBJ2-7,.,.,TRBV5-1,CASSLSPTSYYEQYF,TGCGCCAGCAGCTTGTCGCCTACTAGTTACTACGAGCAGTACTTC